Below are 32 T cell receptor beta chains sequenced from a single sample in a study of T cell responses to AZD1222 COVID-19 vaccine. The method was immunoSEQ multiplex PCR; TCRdb's version includes in-frame clones alone and lacks a portion of them. The table has tens of thousands of clones, 86% seen once; the top ten hold roughly 17%. The material sequenced was peripheral blood, taken on day 0 of AZD1222 vaccination. These receptors came from an adult in good health.

The genes are TRBV7-6 and TRBJ2-7; 10 positions agree with TRBD1. CDR3 length equals 16 residues. Germline lookup yields CDR1 SGHVS and CDR2 FNYEAQ. With V trimmed by 2 bases and J by 6 bases, 10 bases remained unmatched. The CDR3 coding sequence is TGTGCCAGCAGCTTATATAGGACAGGGGGGGTAGGCGAGCAGTACTTC. This gives the protein CASSLYRTGGVGEQYF.

In this sample, this clone turned up once. The chain recombines TRBV4-2 with TRBJ2-2; a weak D match, TRBD2 (6 bases). The CDR3 has 17 amino acids. Trimming shortened V by 1 base and J by 6 bases, and 18 bases separated the two germline ends. Germline V gene data show CDR1 as LGHNA and CDR2 as YNFKEQ. In DNA, the CDR3 is TGTGCCAGCAGCCAAGGAGTAACGGGAGAAGTCGCCGGGGAGCTGTTTTTT. Its translation: CASSQGVTGEVAGELFF.

CDR3: CASSAGQFYGYTF. The CDR3 bases are TGCGCCAGCAGCGCGGGCCAGTTCTATGGCTACACCTTC. The chain links TRBV5-1 to TRBJ1-2, with D uncertain. This CDR3 is 13 amino acids long. The V end was cut by 4 bases, the J end by 4 bases, with 11 bases between. Germline V gene sequence: CDR1 SGHRS, CDR2 YFSETQ.

The chain joins TRBV20-1 to TRBJ1-4; TRBD1 might be the D (5 bases). V was clipped by 3 bases and J by 5 bases, with 7 bases between them. CDR3 size: 12 residues. Germline CDR1 DFQATT, CDR2 SNEGSKA (reference sequence). The CDR3 is CSASPGNEKLFF. CDR3 sequence (DNA): TGCAGTGCTAGTCCAGGGAATGAAAAACTGTTTTTT.

The chain combines TRBV28 with TRBJ1-2, with TRBD1 as a possible D gene (6 bases). Trimming removed 7 bases from V and 1 base from J, with 13 bases in between. CDR3 length equals 14 residues. The germline gives CDR1 MDHEN, CDR2 SYDVKM. The CDR3: CASKTAQGNYGYTF. The CDR3 region has the DNA TGTGCCAGCAAGACCGCACAGGGTAACTATGGCTACACCTTC.

The V gene is TRBV12-3 or TRBV12-4, the J gene TRBJ1-4; D call uncertain. The germline V and J ends were trimmed by 4 bases and 11 bases, with 11 bases remaining between them. The CDR3 covers 12 residues. The CDR3 nucleotides read TGTGCCAGCAGTTCTGTCCTTGGGAAACTGTTTTTT. This translates into CASSSVLGKLFF.

This clone is judged medium-sized. This chain connects TRBV11-2 to TRBJ2-7; 11 bases are shared with TRBD2. The CDR3 extends over 15 amino acids. Germline CDR1 reads SGHAT; CDR2 reads FQNNGV. V lost 6 bases, J lost 4 bases, and 8 bases stayed unmatched. This CDR3 reads CASRDLAGGRYEQYF. The CDR3 region has the DNA TGTGCCAGCAGAGACTTAGCGGGAGGGCGGTACGAGCAGTACTTC.

The chain is built from TRBV2 and TRBJ2-7; TRBD1 matches 10 bases. The J segment lost 5 bases and the V segment lost 6 bases, leaving 7 bases of the junction unmatched. The CDR3 sequence is 14 residues long. From germline, CDR1 is SNHLY and CDR2 FYNNEI. This chain's CDR3 is CASSSGQGFDEQYF. The CDR3 bases are TGTGCCAGCAGCTCGGGACAGGGGTTCGACGAGCAGTACTTC. The entire variable domain, with the rest obtained from reference TRBV2 and TRBJ2-7, is as follows: EPEVTQTPSHQVTQMGQEVILRCVPISNHLYFYWYRQILGQKVEFLVSFYNNEISEKSEIFDDQFSVERPDGSNFTLKIRSTKLEDSAMYFCASSSGQGFDEQYFGPGTRLTVT.

The chain carries TRBV7-3 and TRBJ2-2; TRBD1 matches 10 bases. The V gene end was trimmed by 3 bases and the J gene end by 4 bases; junction bases not matched to a gene: 2. Germline assignment: CDR1 SGHTA and CDR2 FQGTGA. The CDR3 contains 15 residues. The CDR3 is CASSLRTGGTGELFF. CDR3 DNA sequence: TGTGCCAGCAGCTTGCGGACAGGGGGCACCGGGGAGCTGTTTTTT.

This chain links TRBV7-2 with TRBJ2-7; D is uncertain. Germline loops: CDR1 SGHTA, CDR2 FQGNSA. Trimming shortened V by 2 bases and J by 2 bases, and 13 bases separated the two germline ends. The CDR3 consists of 15 residues. The CDR3, as DNA: TGTGCCAGCAGCTTAACCCCCGACACTGCCTACGAGCAGTACTTC. Translation gives CASSLTPDTAYEQYF.

The gene calls are TRBV7-2 and TRBJ2-7; 12 bases match TRBD2. The germline V gene has CDR1 SGHTA and CDR2 FQGNSA. V was clipped by 2 bases and J by 5 bases; unmatched bases: 10. The CDR3 loop spans 17 amino acids. The CDR3 here is CASSLMFLAGGPHEQYF. CDR3 in DNA: TGTGCCAGCAGCTTAATGTTTCTAGCGGGAGGGCCACACGAGCAGTACTTC.

A few counts support this clone. The genes are TRBV4-2 and TRBJ1-4, with no clear D. V dropped 0 bases and J dropped 8 bases, with 16 bases sitting between them. Germline-derived CDR1 and CDR2 are LGHNA and YNFKEQ. The CDR3 has 16 residues. CDR3 region: CASSQDLALSGEKLFF. DNA of the CDR3: TGTGCCAGCAGCCAAGATCTGGCTTTAAGCGGGGAAAAACTGTTTTTT.

The V and J genes are TRBV20-1 and TRBJ1-4, with D perhaps TRBD1 (6 bases). This CDR3 region has 16 residues. Trimming took 3 bases from V and 5 from J, leaving 19 bases between them. Germline CDR1 and CDR2: DFQATT and SNEGSKA (reference sequence). This chain's CDR3 is CSASFLPTGFNEKLFF. The DNA for the CDR3 is TGCAGTGCTAGTTTCCTTCCGACAGGATTCAATGAAAAACTGTTTTTT.

The chain uses TRBV30 and TRBJ2-7, with D uncertain. Germline V gene lookup returns CDR1 GTSNPN and CDR2 SVGIG (reference sequence). The CDR3 runs 12 residues. V lost 0 bases to trimming and J lost 3 bases, with 6 bases between them. The CDR3 DNA sequence: TGTGCCTGGAGTGTAGGCTACTACGAGCAGTACTTC. Its translation: CAWSVGYYEQYF.

V usage is TRBV7-9 and J usage is TRBJ2-7, with D unresolved. With 3 bases removed from V and 3 bases from J, the gap between germline ends came to 12 bases. Germline CDR1 SEHNR, CDR2 FQNEAQ (reference sequence). The CDR3 is 14 amino acids. The CDR3 coding sequence is TGTGCCAGCAGCTTGGGAAACTATGGCTACGAGCAGTACTTC. Residues: CASSLGNYGYEQYF.

This sequence joins TRBV4-3 and TRBJ1-2; TRBD1 matches 9 bases. The CDR3 sequence is 15 residues long. Trimming at V came to 1 base and at J to 5 bases, leaving 5 bases not matched to a gene. The germline V gene has CDR1 LGHNA and CDR2 YSLEER. This CDR3 reads CASSQGTGDGYGYTF. The DNA of the CDR3 is TGCGCCAGCAGCCAAGGGACAGGGGACGGTTATGGCTACACCTTC.

The chain links TRBV30 to TRBJ1-4, with 8 bases fitting TRBD1. CDR1 and CDR2 from the germline V gene are GTSNPN and SVGIG (reference sequence). V shed 2 bases, J shed 5 bases, and the junction held 7 bases outside the gene matches. CDR3 length: 15 residues. The DNA of the CDR3 is TGTGCCTGGAGTCTGGGACAGGCGACGAATGAAAAACTGTTTTTT. Its translation: CAWSLGQATNEKLFF.

The V and J genes are TRBV5-6 and TRBJ2-4, with TRBD1 as a possible D gene (7 bases). The length of the CDR3 is 14 residues. V lost 4 bases, J lost 8 bases, and 16 bases lay in between. Looked up from germline, CDR1 is SGHDT and CDR2 is YYEEEE. Here the CDR3 DNA reads TGTGCCAGCAGCCGAGGGGCCAGGGGGGACATTCAGTACTTC. This gives the protein CASSRGARGDIQYF.

This clone was counted between two and nine times. The chain recombines TRBV29-1 with TRBJ1-1, with D tentatively TRBD1 (6 bases). This CDR3 region has 13 residues. Germline CDR1 is SQVTM and CDR2 is ANQGSEA. V lost 3 bases and J 9 bases, leaving 17 bases between the germline ends. Here the CDR3 DNA reads TGCAGCGTTGAGGGTGAGAAACAGGGAAAAGCTTTCTTT. It specifies CSVEGEKQGKAFF.

The chain recombines TRBV15 with TRBJ1-5; D ambiguous. Germline assignment: CDR1 LNHNV and CDR2 YYDKDF (reference sequence). The germline V and J ends were trimmed by 5 bases and 3 bases, with 29 bases remaining between them. This CDR3 is 20 amino acids long. CDR3 in DNA: TGTGCCACCAGCGGTTATAGAGATGGGCCTGGGCAGGCATCCAATCAGCCCCAGCATTTT. As protein: CATSGYRDGPGQASNQPQHF.

By proportion, this clone is medium-sized. The rearrangement uses TRBV3-1 (or the pseudogene TRBV3-2) and TRBJ2-1; 7 nucleotides align to TRBD2. From germline, CDR1 is LGHDT and CDR2 YNNKEL (reference sequence). The trim removed 4 bases at V and 7 bases at J, leaving 4 bases unmatched. This CDR3 region has 13 residues. The DNA of the CDR3 is TGTGCCAGCAGCCTGGCGGGAGTAAATGAGCAGTTCTTC. The encoded protein is CASSLAGVNEQFF.

This chain links TRBV19 with TRBJ2-2; a possible D gene is TRBD1 (7 bases). Germline CDR1 reads LNHDA; CDR2 reads SQIVND (reference sequence). The germline V and J ends were trimmed by 5 bases and 6 bases, with 16 bases remaining between them. There are 15 residues in the CDR3. CDR3 sequence (DNA): TGTGCCAGTAGTCCGCGGGACAGCTACTCCGGGGAGCTGTTTTTT. This sequence encodes CASSPRDSYSGELFF.

This clone is large in the sample. The rearrangement links TRBV11-2 to TRBJ2-3, with 14 bases identical to TRBD2. The V gene's germline CDR1 is SGHAT and CDR2 FQNNGV. The CDR3 is made up of 16 amino acids. Trimming at V came to 3 bases and at J to 4 bases, leaving 3 bases not matched to a gene. The CDR3 nucleotides read TGTGCCAGCAGCTTCCGACTAGCGGGAGGGCCAGATACGCAGTATTTT. Translation gives CASSFRLAGGPDTQYF.

The genes are TRBV15 and TRBJ2-5, with D perhaps matching TRBD1 (6 bases). CDR3 length equals 15 residues. Germline values: CDR1 LNHNV, CDR2 YYDKDF (reference sequence). Trimming cost V 3 bases and J 0 bases, with 11 bases left between them. The CDR3 coding sequence is TGTGCCACCAGCAGGCTGCAGGGGAACCAAGAGACCCAGTACTTC. Protein sequence: CATSRLQGNQETQYF.

Only one count was recorded for this clone. V is TRBV27 and J is TRBJ1-1; D is perhaps TRBD1 (6 bases). V lost 3 bases and J lost 4, with 9 bases in between. CDR1 is MNHEY and CDR2 is SMNVEV in the germline V gene (reference sequence). The CDR3 contains 13 residues. In nucleotides, the CDR3 is TGTGCCAGCAGTTTGAAGGGGGTCACTGAAGCTTTCTTT. It translates to CASSLKGVTEAFF.

The chain employs TRBV4-2 and TRBJ1-1; 7 bases line up with TRBD1. V lost 0 bases to trimming and J lost 1 base; unmatched junction nucleotides: 14. The CDR3 contains 19 residues. The germline gives CDR1 LGHNA, CDR2 YNFKEQ. The CDR3 sequence is CASSQDTGRRGRQNTEAFF. In DNA form, the CDR3 reads TGTGCCAGCAGCCAAGATACAGGCCGGAGGGGGCGTCAGAACACTGAAGCTTTCTTT.

The chain carries TRBV4-1 and TRBJ2-7; D may be TRBD2 (5 bases). This CDR3 contains 17 residues. Trimming left V 0 bases short and J 0 bases short, with 15 bases between. Germline V gene sequence: CDR1 MGHRA, CDR2 YSYEKL. For the CDR3, the DNA is TGCGCCAGCAGCCAAGATCCGGGTTGGGGAGTCTCCTACGAGCAGTACTTC. It codes for CASSQDPGWGVSYEQYF.

V usage is TRBV2 and J usage is TRBJ1-3; D is perhaps TRBD1 (5 bases). V lost 11 bases, J lost 2 bases, and 13 bases lay in between. Germline-derived CDR1 and CDR2 are SNHLY and FYNNEI. CDR3 length equals 13 residues. CDR3 coding DNA: TGTGCCTACACGGGGGGGGCTGGAAACACCATATATTTT. This codes for CAYTGGAGNTIYF.

The CDR3 is CASSLSSGGNTEAFF. CDR3 nucleotides: TGTGCCAGCAGCTTATCATCGGGAGGGAACACTGAAGCTTTCTTT. The gene calls are TRBV7-6 and TRBJ1-1; no definite D call. Germline V lookup: CDR1 SGHVS, CDR2 FNYEAQ. V was trimmed by 2 bases and J by 1 base, leaving 11 bases between them. CDR3 length: 15 residues.

This clone was counted only a few times. V and J are TRBV9 and TRBJ2-1, with 10 bases lining up with TRBD1. The ends lost 3 bases at V and 2 bases at J; junction bases unmatched: 14. The CDR3 has 19 residues. Per germline, CDR1 SGDLS and CDR2 YYNGEE. CDR3 nucleotides: TGTGCCAGCAGCGCCCGGGACAGGGGTTCCCAAGGCCCCTACAATGAGCAGTTCTTC. It is translated as CASSARDRGSQGPYNEQFF.

Concerning this clone itself: A junction end diverges from the germline sequence, so it may reflect a read error. V gene TRBV2 combines with J gene TRBJ1-6; D gene uncertain. The germline V gene has CDR1 SNHLY and CDR2 FYNNEI. CDR3 length: 14 residues. The DNA for the CDR3 is TGTGCCAGCAGCGAAGGGTGGAAGGGTTCACCCCTCCACTTT. Translated: CASSEGWKGSPLHF.

The chain links TRBV7-8 to TRBJ1-1; 8 positions agree with TRBD1. V was pared by 2 bases and J by 3 bases, with 2 bases of the junction left unmatched. Germline V CDR1 and CDR2: SGHVS, FQNEAQ. The CDR3 is made up of 14 amino acids. The CDR3 nucleotides read TGTGCCAGCAGCTTACAGGGGGCGGACACTGAAGCTTTCTTT. It encodes CASSLQGADTEAFF.